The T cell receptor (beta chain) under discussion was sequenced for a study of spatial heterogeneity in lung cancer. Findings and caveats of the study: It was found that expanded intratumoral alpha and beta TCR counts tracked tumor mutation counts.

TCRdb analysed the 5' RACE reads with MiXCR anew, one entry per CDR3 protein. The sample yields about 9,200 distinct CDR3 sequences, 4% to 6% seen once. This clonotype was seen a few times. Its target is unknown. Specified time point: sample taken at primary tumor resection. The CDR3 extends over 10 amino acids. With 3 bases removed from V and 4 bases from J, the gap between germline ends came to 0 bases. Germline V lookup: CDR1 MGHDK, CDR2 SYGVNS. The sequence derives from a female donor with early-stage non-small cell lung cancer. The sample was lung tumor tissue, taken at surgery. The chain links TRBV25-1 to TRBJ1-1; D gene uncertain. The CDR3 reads CASSDTEAFF. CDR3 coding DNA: TGTGCCAGCAGTGACACTGAAGCTTTCTTT.